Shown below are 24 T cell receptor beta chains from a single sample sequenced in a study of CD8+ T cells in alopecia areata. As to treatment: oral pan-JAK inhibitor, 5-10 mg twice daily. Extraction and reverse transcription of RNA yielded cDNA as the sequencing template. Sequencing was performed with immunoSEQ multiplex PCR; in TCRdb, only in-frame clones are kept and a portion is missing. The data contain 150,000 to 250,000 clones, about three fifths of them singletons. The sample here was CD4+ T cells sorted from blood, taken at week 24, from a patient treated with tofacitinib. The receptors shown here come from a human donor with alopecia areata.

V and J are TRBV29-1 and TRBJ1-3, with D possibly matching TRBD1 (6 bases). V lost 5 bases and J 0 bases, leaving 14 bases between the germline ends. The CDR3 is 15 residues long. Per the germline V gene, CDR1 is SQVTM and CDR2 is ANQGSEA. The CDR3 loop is CSVSGTPDSGNTIYF. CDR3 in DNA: TGCAGCGTTTCCGGGACACCTGACTCTGGAAACACCATATATTTT.

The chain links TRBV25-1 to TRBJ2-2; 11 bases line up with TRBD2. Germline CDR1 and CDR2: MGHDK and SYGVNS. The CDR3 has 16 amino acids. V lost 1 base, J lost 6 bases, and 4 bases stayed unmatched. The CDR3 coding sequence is TGTGCCAGCAGTGAATCCGGTAGCGGGGGGGCCGGGGAGCTGTTTTTT. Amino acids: CASSESGSGGAGELFF.

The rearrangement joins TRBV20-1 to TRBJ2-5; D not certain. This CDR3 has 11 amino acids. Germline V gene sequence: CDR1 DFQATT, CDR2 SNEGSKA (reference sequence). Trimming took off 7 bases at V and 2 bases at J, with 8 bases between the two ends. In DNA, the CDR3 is TGCAGTGGGGAATATCAAGAGACCCAGTACTTC. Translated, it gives CSGEYQETQYF.

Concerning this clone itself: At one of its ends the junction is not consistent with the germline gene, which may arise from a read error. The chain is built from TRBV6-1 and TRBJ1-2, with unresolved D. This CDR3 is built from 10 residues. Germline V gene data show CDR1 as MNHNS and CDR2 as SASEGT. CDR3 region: CASSDYSGAF. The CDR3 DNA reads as TGTGCCAGCAGTGATTACAGTGGGGCCTTC.

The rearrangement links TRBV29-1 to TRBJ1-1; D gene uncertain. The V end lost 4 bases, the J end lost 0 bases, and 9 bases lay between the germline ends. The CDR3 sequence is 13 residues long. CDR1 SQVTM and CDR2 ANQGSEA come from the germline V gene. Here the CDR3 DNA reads TGCAGCGTTGGGCGGTTTATGAACACTGAAGCTTTCTTT. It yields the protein CSVGRFMNTEAFF.

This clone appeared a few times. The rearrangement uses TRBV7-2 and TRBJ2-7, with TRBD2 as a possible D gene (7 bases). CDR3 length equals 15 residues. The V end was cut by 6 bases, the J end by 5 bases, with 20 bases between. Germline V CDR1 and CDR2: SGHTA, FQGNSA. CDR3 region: CASRGRGDYRDEQYF. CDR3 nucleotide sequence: TGTGCCAGCAGAGGAAGGGGGGACTACCGGGACGAGCAGTACTTC.

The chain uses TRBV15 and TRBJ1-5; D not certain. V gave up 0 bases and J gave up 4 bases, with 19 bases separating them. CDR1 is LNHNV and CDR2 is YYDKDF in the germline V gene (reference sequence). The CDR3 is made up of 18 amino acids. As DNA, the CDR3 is TGTGCCACCAGCAGAGACCTGGCTATGGGGTCGGGGAATCAGCCCCAGCATTTT. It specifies CATSRDLAMGSGNQPQHF. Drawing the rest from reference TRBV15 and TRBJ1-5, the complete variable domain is DAMVIQNPRYQVTQFGKPVTLSCSQTLNHNVMYWYQQKSSQAPKLLFHYYDKDFNNEADTPDNFQSRRPNTSFCFLDIRSPGLGDTAMYLCATSRDLAMGSGNQPQHFGDGTRLSIL.

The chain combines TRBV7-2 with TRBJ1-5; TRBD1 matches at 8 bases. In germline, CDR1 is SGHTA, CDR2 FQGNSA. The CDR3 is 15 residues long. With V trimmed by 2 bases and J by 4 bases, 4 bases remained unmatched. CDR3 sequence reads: CASSLHRGENQPQHF. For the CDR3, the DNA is TGTGCCAGCAGCTTACACAGGGGGGAGAATCAGCCCCAGCATTTT. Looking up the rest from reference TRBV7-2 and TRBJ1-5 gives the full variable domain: GAGVSQSPSNKVTEKGKDVELRCDPISGHTALYWYRQSLGQGLEFLIYFQGNSAPDKSGLPSDRFSAERTGGSVSTLTIQRTQQEDSAVYLCASSLHRGENQPQHFGDGTRLSIL.

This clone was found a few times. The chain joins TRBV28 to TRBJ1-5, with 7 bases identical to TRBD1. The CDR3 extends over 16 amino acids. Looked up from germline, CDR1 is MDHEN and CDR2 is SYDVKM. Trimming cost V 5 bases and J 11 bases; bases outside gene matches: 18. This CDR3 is CASSGAGTATGGAQHF. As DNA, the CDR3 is TGTGCCAGCAGTGGGGCCGGGACAGCCACCGGGGGGGCCCAGCATTTT.

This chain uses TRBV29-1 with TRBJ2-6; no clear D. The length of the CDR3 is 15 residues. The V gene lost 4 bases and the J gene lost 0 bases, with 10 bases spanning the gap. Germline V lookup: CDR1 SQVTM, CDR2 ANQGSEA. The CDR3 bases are TGCAGCGTTGGGTGGAGAATCTCTGGGGCCAACGTCCTGACTTTC. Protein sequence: CSVGWRISGANVLTF.

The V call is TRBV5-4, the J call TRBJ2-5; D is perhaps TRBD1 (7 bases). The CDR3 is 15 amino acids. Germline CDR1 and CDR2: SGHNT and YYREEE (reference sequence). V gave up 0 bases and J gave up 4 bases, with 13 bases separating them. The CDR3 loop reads CASSLEGAGRETQYF. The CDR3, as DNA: TGTGCCAGCAGCTTGGAGGGGGCGGGGCGAGAGACCCAGTACTTC.

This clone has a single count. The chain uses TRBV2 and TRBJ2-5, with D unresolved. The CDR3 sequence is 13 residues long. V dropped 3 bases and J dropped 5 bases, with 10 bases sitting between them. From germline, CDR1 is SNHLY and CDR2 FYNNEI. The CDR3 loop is CASSDGQWETQYF. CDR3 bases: TGTGCCAGCAGTGATGGGCAGTGGGAGACCCAGTACTTC.

CDR3 nucleotide sequence: TGTGCCAGCAGCTTAATAGGTGGGGTCCAAGAGACCCAGTACTTC. Translated: CASSLIGGVQETQYF. The chain employs TRBV7-6 and TRBJ2-5; D gene ambiguous. With 2 bases removed from V and 1 base from J, the gap between germline ends came to 11 bases. The V gene's germline CDR1 is SGHVS and CDR2 FNYEAQ. The CDR3 covers 15 residues.

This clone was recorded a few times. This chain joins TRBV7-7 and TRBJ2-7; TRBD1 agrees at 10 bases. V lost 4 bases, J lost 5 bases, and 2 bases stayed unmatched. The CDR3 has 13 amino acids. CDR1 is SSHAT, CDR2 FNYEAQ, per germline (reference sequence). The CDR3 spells CASSSGQGNEQYF. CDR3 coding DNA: TGTGCCAGCAGCTCGGGACAGGGGAACGAGCAGTACTTC.

The CDR3 spells CSVELSRSRETQYF. DNA for the CDR3: TGCAGCGTTGAACTGTCTAGGAGTAGGGAGACCCAGTACTTC. The chain has TRBV29-1 and TRBJ2-5; D is uncertain. This CDR3 contains 14 residues. Trimming removed 2 bases from V and 5 bases from J, with 15 bases in between. Germline assignment: CDR1 SQVTM and CDR2 ANQGSEA.

The CDR3 reads CASSQEGASGGYTF. In DNA form, the CDR3 reads TGCGCCAGCAGCCAAGAGGGGGCTTCTGGGGGCTACACCTTC. The chain is built from TRBV4-3 and TRBJ1-2; TRBD1 is a possible D gene (6 bases). V lost 0 bases and J 8 bases, leaving 13 bases between the germline ends. CDR3 length: 14 residues. Germline V lookup: CDR1 LGHNA, CDR2 YSLEER.

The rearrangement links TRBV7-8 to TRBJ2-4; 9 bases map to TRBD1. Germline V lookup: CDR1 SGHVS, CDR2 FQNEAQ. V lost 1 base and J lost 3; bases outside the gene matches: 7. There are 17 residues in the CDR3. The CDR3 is CASSLETGGLSKNIQYF. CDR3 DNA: TGTGCCAGCAGCTTAGAAACAGGGGGCCTAAGCAAAAACATTCAGTACTTC.

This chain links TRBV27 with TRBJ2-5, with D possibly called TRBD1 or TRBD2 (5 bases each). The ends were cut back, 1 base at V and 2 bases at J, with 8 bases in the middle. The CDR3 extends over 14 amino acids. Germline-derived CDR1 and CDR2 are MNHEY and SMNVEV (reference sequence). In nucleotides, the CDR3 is TGTGCCAGCAGTTTATGGGGACCTCAAGAGACCCAGTACTTC. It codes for CASSLWGPQETQYF.

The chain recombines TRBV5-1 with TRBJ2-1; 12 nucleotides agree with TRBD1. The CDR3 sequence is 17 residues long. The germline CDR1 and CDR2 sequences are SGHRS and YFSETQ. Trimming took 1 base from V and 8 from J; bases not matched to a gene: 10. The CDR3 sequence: CASSLLAGTGGVDEQFF. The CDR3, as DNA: TGCGCCAGCAGCTTGTTGGCAGGGACAGGGGGCGTCGATGAGCAGTTCTTC.

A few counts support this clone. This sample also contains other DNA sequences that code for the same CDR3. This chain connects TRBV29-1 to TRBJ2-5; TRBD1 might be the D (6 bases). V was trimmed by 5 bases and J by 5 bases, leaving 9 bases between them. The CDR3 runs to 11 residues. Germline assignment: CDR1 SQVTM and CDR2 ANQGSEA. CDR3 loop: CSVTGLETQYF. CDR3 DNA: TGCAGCGTTACAGGGCTTGAGACCCAGTACTTC.

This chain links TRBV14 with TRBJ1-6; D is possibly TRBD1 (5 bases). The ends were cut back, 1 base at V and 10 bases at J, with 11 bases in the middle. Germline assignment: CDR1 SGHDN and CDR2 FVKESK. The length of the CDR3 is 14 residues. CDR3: CASSQVGVRSPLHF. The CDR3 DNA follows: TGTGCCAGCAGCCAAGTAGGGGTTCGCTCACCCCTCCACTTT. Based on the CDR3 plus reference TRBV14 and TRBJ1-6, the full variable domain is EAGVTQFPSHSVIEKGQTVTLRCDPISGHDNLYWYRRVMGKEIKFLLHFVKESKQDESGMPNNRFLAERTGGTYSTLKVQPAELEDSGVYFCASSQVGVRSPLHFGNGTRLTVT.

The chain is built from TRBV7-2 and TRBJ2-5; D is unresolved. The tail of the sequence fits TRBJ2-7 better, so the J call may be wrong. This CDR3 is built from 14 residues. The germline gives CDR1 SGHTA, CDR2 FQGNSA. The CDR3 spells CASSLSQASYEQYF. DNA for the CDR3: TGTGCCAGCAGCTTAAGCCAGGCTTCTTACGAGCAGTACTTC.

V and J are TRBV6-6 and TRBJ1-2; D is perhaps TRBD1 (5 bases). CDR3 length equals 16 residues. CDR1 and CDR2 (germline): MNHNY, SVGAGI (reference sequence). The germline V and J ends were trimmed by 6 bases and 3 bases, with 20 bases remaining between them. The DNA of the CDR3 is TGTGCCAGCAGCCCAGCGGGGGAAACGCCACACTATGGCTACACCTTC. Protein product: CASSPAGETPHYGYTF.

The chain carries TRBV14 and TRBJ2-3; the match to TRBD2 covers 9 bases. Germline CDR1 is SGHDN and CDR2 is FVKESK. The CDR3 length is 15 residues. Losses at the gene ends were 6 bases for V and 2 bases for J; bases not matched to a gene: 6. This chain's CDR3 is CASRPTSGFTDTQYF. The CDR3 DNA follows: TGTGCCAGCAGACCGACTAGCGGCTTCACAGATACGCAGTATTTT.